Shown below are 10 T cell receptor beta chains from a single sample sequenced in a study of graft-versus-host responses after intestinal transplantation. Their cognate antigens are unknown. The data were produced by immunoSEQ multiplex PCR, yet TCRdb's version contains in-frame clones alone and is incomplete. There are 50,000 or so clones in the sample; approximately 91% occur only once, and 2% to 2.5% lies in the top ten. Source: unstimulated CD4+ T cells sorted from spleen or lymph node cells, taken before transplant. These receptor sequences come from a human donor who was the organ donor for an intestinal transplant.

V is TRBV4-3 and J is TRBJ2-1, with 7 bases lining up with TRBD2. Trimming at V came to 2 bases and at J to 11 bases, leaving 9 bases not matched to a gene. Germline values: CDR1 LGHNA, CDR2 YSLEER. The CDR3 has 14 amino acids. The CDR3 DNA follows: TGCGCCAGCAGCCAAACTTCTAGCGGTAGTAAGCAGTTCTTC. This translates into CASSQTSSGSKQFF.

In this sample, this clone turned up once. The chain recombines TRBV2 with TRBJ1-1; D uncertain. This CDR3 region has 13 residues. V dropped 4 bases and J dropped 0 bases, with 6 bases sitting between them. Germline V gives CDR1 SNHLY, CDR2 FYNNEI. CDR3 in DNA: TGTGCCAGCAGTGGGGTCTTGAACACTGAAGCTTTCTTT. The encoded protein is CASSGVLNTEAFF.

Points on this clone: An end of the junction differs from the germline gene, which may be a read error. This rearrangement joins TRBV6-1 to TRBJ1-3; TRBD1 is a possible D gene (5 bases). This CDR3 region has 15 residues. Germline CDR1 reads MNHNS; CDR2 reads SASEGT. CDR3 DNA sequence: TGTGCCAGAAGTGAAGAAGGCAGGGTCCGTCACACCATATATTTT. As protein: CARSEEGRVRHTIYF.

The CDR3 is CASSLVGTGNTIYF. In DNA form, the CDR3 reads TGTGCCAGCAGTTTAGTAGGTACTGGAAACACCATATATTTT. V and J are TRBV28 and TRBJ1-3; no firm D call. Trimming cost V 2 bases and J 2 bases, with 7 bases left between them. This CDR3 region has 14 residues. CDR1 is MDHEN and CDR2 is SYDVKM in the germline V gene.

A word on this clone: Relative to the germline gene, one junction end is altered; a read error may explain this. The chain carries TRBV7-2 and TRBJ2-1; 8 nucleotides match TRBD1. In germline, CDR1 is SGHTA, CDR2 FQGNSA. The CDR3 runs to 13 residues. CDR3 amino acids: CASSLDRGNEQFF. As DNA, the CDR3 is TGTGCCAGCAGTTTAGACAGGGGTAATGAGCAGTTCTTC. The variable domain in full, completed from reference TRBV7-2 and TRBJ2-1, reads GAGVSQSPSNKVTEKGKDVELRCDPISGHTALYWYRQSLGQGLEFLIYFQGNSAPDKSGLPSDRFSAERTGGSVSTLTIQRTQQEDSAVYLCASSLDRGNEQFFGPGTRLTVL.

V gene TRBV7-6 combines with J gene TRBJ2-5; 8 bases fit TRBD2. Germline assignment: CDR1 SGHVS and CDR2 FNYEAQ. The CDR3 sequence is 17 residues long. The junction had 11 bases not matched to a gene; V was cut back by 3 bases and J by 2 bases. The CDR3 is CASSFRYSSGRQETQYF. In nucleotides, the CDR3 is TGTGCCAGCAGCTTTCGGTACTCCAGCGGGAGACAAGAGACCCAGTACTTC.

Comment on this clone: In the same sample, other DNA sequences code for this CDR3. The chain has TRBV18 and TRBJ2-5; no clear D. The CDR3 length is 11 residues. Deletions cut 1 base from V and 3 bases from J, with 0 bases between. Germline CDR1 and CDR2: KGHSH and LQKENI. CDR3 sequence reads: CASSPQETQYF. DNA for the CDR3: TGTGCCAGCTCACCACAAGAGACCCAGTACTTC.

V usage is TRBV6-1 and J usage is TRBJ1-2; D is undetermined. The CDR3 runs 16 residues. Trimming took 3 bases from V and 0 from J, leaving 14 bases between them. Looked up from germline, CDR1 is MNHNS and CDR2 is SASEGT. The CDR3 DNA reads as TGTGCCAGCAGTGACCGCCGGGTGTCCCCTAACTATGGCTACACCTTC. This encodes CASSDRRVSPNYGYTF.

The J gene is TRBJ2-1, the V gene TRBV9; 10 bases match TRBD2. The CDR3 length is 22 residues. V shed 0 bases and J 0 bases; nucleotides not matched to a gene: 18. Germline CDR1 is SGDLS and CDR2 is YYNGEE. CDR3 amino acids: CASSVGGGRLAGEPSSYNEQFF. The CDR3 DNA reads as TGTGCCAGCAGCGTAGGTGGAGGGCGCCTAGCGGGAGAACCCAGCTCCTACAATGAGCAGTTCTTC.

This clone was detected only a few times. The V gene is TRBV4-2, the J gene TRBJ1-4; D is unclear. The V end was cut by 1 base, the J end by 8 bases, with 5 bases between. CDR1 LGHNA and CDR2 YNFKEQ come from the germline V gene. The CDR3 is made up of 12 amino acids. CDR3 sequence: CASSQVREKLFF. CDR3 coding DNA: TGTGCCAGCAGCCAAGTTAGGGAAAAACTGTTTTTT.